The source of this T cell receptor beta chain is a study of shared clonotypes between healthy human individuals. The CDR3 loop spans 14 amino acids. Germline loops: CDR1 GTSNPN, CDR2 SVGIG (reference sequence). The V and J ends lost 4 bases and 11 bases respectively, with 23 bases between them. The assay used deep level. Each subset's genomic DNA was split evenly across several immunoSEQ plates. Repertoires were generated with immunoSEQ multiplex PCR, while TCRdb's copy carries only in-frame clones and drops some. This sample has 2 million or so clones; approximately 95% occur once, and the top ten carry more than 0.1%.

The gene calls are TRBV30 and TRBJ1-1, with D perhaps matching TRBD1 (5 bases). The sequenced material came from naive CD4+ T cells sorted from blood. The subset is: CD45RA+ positively selected. The receptor was isolated from a man between 18 and 29 years old in good health. The CDR3 loop is CAWTPGTVDQWAFF. The CDR3 coding sequence is TGTGCCTGGACCCCCGGGACCGTCGATCAATGGGCTTTCTTT.